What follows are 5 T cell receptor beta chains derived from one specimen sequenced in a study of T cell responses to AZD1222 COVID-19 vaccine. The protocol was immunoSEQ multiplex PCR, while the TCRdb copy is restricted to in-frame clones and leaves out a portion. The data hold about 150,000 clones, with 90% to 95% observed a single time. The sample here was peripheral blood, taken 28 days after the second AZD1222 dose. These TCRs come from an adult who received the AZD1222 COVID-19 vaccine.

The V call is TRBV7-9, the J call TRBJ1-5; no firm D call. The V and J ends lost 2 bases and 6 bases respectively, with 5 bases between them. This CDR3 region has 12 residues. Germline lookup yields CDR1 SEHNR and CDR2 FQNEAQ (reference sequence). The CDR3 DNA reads TGTGCCAGCAGCTTATATCCTCAGCCCCAGCATTTT. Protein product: CASSLYPQPQHF.

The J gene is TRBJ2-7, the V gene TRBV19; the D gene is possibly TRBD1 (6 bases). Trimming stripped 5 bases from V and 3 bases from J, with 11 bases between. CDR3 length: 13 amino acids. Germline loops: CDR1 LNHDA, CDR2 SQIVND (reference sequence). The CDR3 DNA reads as TGTGCCAGTAGTTTCGGCAGGGGCTACGAGCAGTACTTC. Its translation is CASSFGRGYEQYF. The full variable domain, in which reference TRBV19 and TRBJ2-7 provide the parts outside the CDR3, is DGGITQSPKYLFRKEGQNVTLSCEQNLNHDAMYWYRQDPGQGLRLIYYSQIVNDFQKGDIAEGYSVSREKKESFPLTVTSAQKNPTAFYLCASSFGRGYEQYFGPGTRLTVT.

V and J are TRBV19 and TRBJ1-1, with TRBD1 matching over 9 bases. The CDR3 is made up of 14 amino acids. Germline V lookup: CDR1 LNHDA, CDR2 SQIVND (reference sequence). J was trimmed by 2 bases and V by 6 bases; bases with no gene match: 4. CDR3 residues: CASSRTGDNTEAFF. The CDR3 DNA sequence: TGTGCCAGTAGCCGGACAGGGGACAACACTGAAGCTTTCTTT.

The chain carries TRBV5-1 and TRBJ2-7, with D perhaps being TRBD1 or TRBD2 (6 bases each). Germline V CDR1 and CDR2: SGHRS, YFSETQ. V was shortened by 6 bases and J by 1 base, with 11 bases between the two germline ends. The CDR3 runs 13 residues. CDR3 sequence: CASMRDISYEQYF. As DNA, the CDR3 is TGCGCCAGCATGCGGGACATTTCCTACGAGCAGTACTTC.

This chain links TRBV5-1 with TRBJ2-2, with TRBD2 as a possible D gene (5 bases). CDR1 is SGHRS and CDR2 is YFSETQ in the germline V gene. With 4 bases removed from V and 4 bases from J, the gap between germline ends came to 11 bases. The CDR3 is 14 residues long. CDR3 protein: CASSEQSGTGELFF. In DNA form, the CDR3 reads TGCGCCAGCAGCGAACAAAGCGGCACCGGGGAGCTGTTTTTT. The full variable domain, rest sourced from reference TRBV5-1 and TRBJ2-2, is KAGVTQTPRYLIKTRGQQVTLSCSPISGHRSVSWYQQTPGQGLQFLFEYFSETQRNKGNFPGRFSGRQFSNSRSEMNVSTLELGDSALYLCASSEQSGTGELFFGEGSRLTVL.